The clone carrying this T cell receptor beta chain was seen a handful of times. The antigen is not known. The sample is drawn from a study of beta chain features in type 1 diabetes. Study in general: Examination covered under 120 million sorted cells spanning all samples.

Isolated RNA was reverse transcribed in full, so expressed TCRB transcripts were sequenced. Here immunoSEQ multiplex PCR was the method, and the copy in TCRdb shows in-frame clones only, minus some. The sample shows 130,000 or so clones, roughly 10% of them seen only once. The CDR3 has 16 residues. Per the germline V gene, CDR1 is SGDLS and CDR2 is YYNGEE. The germline V and J ends were trimmed by 0 bases and 6 bases, with 16 bases remaining between them. Overall study findings and caveats: Moderate but significant shortening of TCRB CDR3s was recorded in all four CD4+ subsets from Type 1 diabetes patients.

This chain joins TRBV9 and TRBJ1-5; D uncertain. Sequences were obtained from central memory CD4+ T cells from blood. The receptor was derived from a man between 25 and 39 years old with type 1 diabetes. The chain's CDR3 is CASSVGSWRVAQPQHF. Here the CDR3 DNA reads TGTGCCAGCAGCGTAGGAAGTTGGAGGGTGGCTCAGCCCCAGCATTTT.